This T cell receptor beta chain was documented in a study of siplizumab effects on memory and regulatory T cells. Study outcomes and limitations: Alloreactive sequences tracing back to unstimulated CD4+ memory cells fell significantly with siplizumab. Confirmatory evidence of suppressive function in proliferating siplizumab-culture Tregs was not obtained. Naive or memory phenotype assignment was not possible for roughly 80-97% of proliferating CD4+ or CD8+ clones.

Measured with immunoSEQ multiplex PCR; TCRdb has only the in-frame clones, and not every one. The sample lists around 110,000 clones; about 95% were seen once. The length of the CDR3 is 14 residues. V was cut by 9 bases and J by 1 base, with 13 bases left in between. Germline CDR1 reads MNHNS; CDR2 reads SASEGT. Note on this clone: Its antigen remains unidentified.

The TCR originated in a human donor in good health. What was sequenced was non-Treg CD4+ T cells sorted from blood. This chain connects TRBV6-1 to TRBJ1-3, with D uncertain. CDR3 nucleotide sequence: TGTGCCAGTCCCTCCCGGGATTCTGGAAACACCATATATTTT. Encoded protein: CASPSRDSGNTIYF.